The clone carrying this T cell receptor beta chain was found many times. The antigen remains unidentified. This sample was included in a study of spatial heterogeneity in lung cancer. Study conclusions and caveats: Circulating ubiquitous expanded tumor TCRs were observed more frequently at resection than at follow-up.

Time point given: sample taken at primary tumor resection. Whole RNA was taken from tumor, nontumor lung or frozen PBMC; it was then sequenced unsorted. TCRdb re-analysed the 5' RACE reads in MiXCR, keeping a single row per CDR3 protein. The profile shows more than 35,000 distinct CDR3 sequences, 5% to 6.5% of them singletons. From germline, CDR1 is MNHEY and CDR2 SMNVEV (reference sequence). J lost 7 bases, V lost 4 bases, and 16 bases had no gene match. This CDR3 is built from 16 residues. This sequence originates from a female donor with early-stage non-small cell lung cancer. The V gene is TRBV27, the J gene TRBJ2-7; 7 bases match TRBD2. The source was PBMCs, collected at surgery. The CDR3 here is CASSSHSSGTAREQYF. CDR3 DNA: TGTGCCAGCAGTTCCCACTCCAGCGGGACTGCTCGGGAGCAGTACTTC.